This TCR beta chain originates from a study of control samples from healthy donors and cancer patients. Some clones are missing from TCRdb's copy, which holds only in-frame ones; the method was immunoSEQ multiplex PCR. The sample yields over 150,000 clones, 90% to 95% seen once. This CDR3 region has 14 residues. Germline V gives CDR1 LNHDA, CDR2 SQIVND (reference sequence). Trimming pared 4 bases from V and 7 bases from J, leaving 17 bases between. This TCR derives from a man younger than 30 in good health. This chain links TRBV19 with TRBJ2-7; D remains ambiguous. The sample taken for sequencing was blood. The DNA of the CDR3 is TGTGCCAGTAGTAGGACCAAGGAATTGGGAGAGCAGTACTTC. The encoded protein is CASSRTKELGEQYF.